These 10 T cell receptor beta chains were all obtained from the same sample, sequenced in a study of cytomegalovirus exposure and HLA in healthy donors. PCR primers comprised 60 Vbeta and 13 Jbeta primers. Sequencing was performed with immunoSEQ multiplex PCR; in TCRdb, only in-frame clones are kept and a portion is missing. The sample yields some 120,000 clones, roughly 66% seen once. The sample consisted of PBMCs. Receptors were obtained from a man aged 55 to 70 in good health and CMV-seropositive.

The rearrangement joins TRBV5-1 to TRBJ1-1; 9 bases fit TRBD1. The J segment lost 4 bases and the V segment lost 4 bases, leaving 5 bases of the junction unmatched. The CDR3 covers 14 residues. CDR1 and CDR2 from the germline V gene are SGHRS and YFSETQ. CDR3 amino acids: CASSRDRVGTEAFF. CDR3 sequence (DNA): TGCGCCAGCAGCCGGGACAGGGTCGGCACTGAAGCTTTCTTT.

CDR3 bases: TGTGCCAGCGACAAACAGGGGGCCGTTGAAAAACTGTTTTTT. Its protein is CASDKQGAVEKLFF. This chain connects TRBV6-6 to TRBJ1-4; 9 bases map to TRBD1. The CDR3 totals 14 residues. Germline loops: CDR1 MNHNY, CDR2 SVGAGI (reference sequence). The V and J ends lost 8 bases and 7 bases, in that order; junction bases with no gene match: 8.

The V call is TRBV6-6, the J call TRBJ1-5; 9 nucleotides agree with TRBD1. CDR3 length: 16 residues. V lost 4 bases, J lost 6 bases, and 10 bases stayed unmatched. CDR1 MNHNY and CDR2 SVGAGI come from the germline V gene (reference sequence). The CDR3 spells CASSSPGQGGSQPQHF. Written as DNA, the CDR3 is TGTGCCAGCAGTTCGCCGGGACAGGGAGGCAGTCAGCCCCAGCATTTT.

This clone showed up just a few times. V usage is TRBV27 and J usage is TRBJ1-4, with a tentative D call TRBD1 (6 bases). Deletions cut 3 bases from V and 9 bases from J, with 17 bases between. Germline assignment: CDR1 MNHEY and CDR2 SMNVEV (reference sequence). CDR3 size: 15 residues. This CDR3 is CASSFTGRGSKKLFF. The CDR3 region has the DNA TGTGCCAGCAGTTTCACAGGGAGAGGATCGAAAAAACTGTTTTTT.

This chain joins TRBV6-5 and TRBJ2-7; D is unclear. V was clipped by 6 bases and J by 4 bases, with 13 bases between them. Germline CDR1 MNHEY, CDR2 SVGAGI. The CDR3 totals 13 residues. This CDR3 is CASSQIPSYEQYF. The CDR3 nucleotides read TGTGCCAGCAGCCAAATACCTAGTTACGAGCAGTACTTC.

The J gene is TRBJ1-4, the V gene TRBV5-8, with 7 nucleotides matching TRBD1. CDR1 and CDR2 (germline): SGHTS, YDEGEE. The CDR3 sequence is 15 residues long. V trimming: 0 bases; J trimming: 8 bases; junction bases outside the gene matches: 7. For the CDR3, the DNA is TGTGCCAGCAGCTTGGGCCAGGGGGAGTGGGAAAAACTGTTTTTT. It codes for CASSLGQGEWEKLFF.

The J gene is TRBJ2-5, the V gene TRBV19, with D maybe TRBD2 (5 bases). The CDR3 runs to 15 residues. Germline V gene lookup returns CDR1 LNHDA and CDR2 SQIVND (reference sequence). Trimming cost V 0 bases and J 6 bases, with 14 bases left between them. CDR3 loop: CASSIESGPFQTQYF. CDR3 nucleotide sequence: TGTGCCAGTAGTATAGAGAGCGGCCCCTTTCAGACCCAGTACTTC.

The rearrangement links TRBV27 to TRBJ1-4; D is unresolved. V was pared by 2 bases and J by 4 bases, with 8 bases between. The CDR3 runs 14 residues. Germline CDR1 reads MNHEY; CDR2 reads SMNVEV (reference sequence). The DNA of the CDR3 is TGTGCCAGCAGTTTAGGGCAGGATAATGAAAAACTGTTTTTT. It specifies CASSLGQDNEKLFF.

This CDR3 reads CASSRNRGGETQYF. CDR3 nucleotides: TGTGCCAGCAGTCGAAACAGGGGTGGGGAGACCCAGTACTTC. The chain has TRBV5-4 and TRBJ2-5, with 7 positions matching TRBD1. Germline lookup yields CDR1 SGHNT and CDR2 YYREEE (reference sequence). J gave up 5 bases and V 5 bases, and 9 bases lay outside the gene matches. The CDR3 contains 14 residues.

The gene calls are TRBV28 and TRBJ2-2; TRBD1 might be the D (6 bases). The germline V gene has CDR1 MDHEN and CDR2 SYDVKM. V was shortened by 10 bases and J by 4 bases, with 19 bases between the two germline ends. CDR3 length equals 15 residues. CDR3 protein: CATRGQGRGTGELFF. The DNA of the CDR3 is TGTGCCACCAGGGGTCAGGGGAGAGGCACCGGGGAGCTGTTTTTT.